Listed below are T cell receptor beta chains from one sample, sequenced in a study of blood T cell repertoires in COVID-19. The method was immunoSEQ multiplex PCR; TCRdb's version includes in-frame clones alone and lacks a portion of them. The sample holds roughly 84,000 clones; around four fifths are singletons and the top ten take about 18%. Material: peripheral blood. Receptors were obtained from a man older than 75 with active or convalescent COVID-19. Each CDR3 is given with its conserved first and last residue. Each record gives: V gene, J gene, CDR3 protein.

>TRBV7-2|TRBJ1-5
CASSSGTGYSQPQHF
>TRBV7-8|TRBJ2-2
CASSSRRLAGRKGTGELFF
>TRBV11-2|TRBJ1-6
CASRVNRGLSSPLHF
>TRBV28|TRBJ1-4
CASSLPGQGLEKLFF
>TRBV27|TRBJ2-1
CASRGTGGNEQFF
>TRBV25-1|TRBJ1-5
CASSEIEGDQPQHF
>TRBV19|TRBJ1-1
CASSMAGGAYTEAFF
>TRBV19|TRBJ1-1
CASSQTFYTEAFF
>TRBV7-9|TRBJ1-6
CASSLEAINSPLHF
>TRBV19|TRBJ1-4
CASSGTGTGDEKLFF
>TRBV28|TRBJ2-1
CASSSPGLAGAEVF
>TRBV6-5|TRBJ2-5
CASRPSTGGETQYF
>TRBV28|TRBJ2-5
CASRKGQARRETQYF
>TRBV24-1|TRBJ2-1
CATGRGGSYNEQFF
>TRBV19|TRBJ1-2
CASSLRGPRVYHGYTF
>TRBV5-1|TRBJ2-3
CASSLTSGFSDTQYF
>TRBV10-3|TRBJ1-2
CAISASAQGAANYGYTF
>TRBV19|TRBJ2-3
CASSTDRDRGRDTQYF
>TRBV6-5|TRBJ2-2
CASIRDTGRTGELFF
>TRBV5-1|TRBJ2-3
CASSLTGGPTDTQYF
>TRBV30|TRBJ1-6
CAWSSGTGSSPLHF
>TRBV9|TRBJ2-3
CASSVGTSGGADTQYF
>TRBV19|TRBJ1-2
CASSIEALGYGYTF
>TRBV7-9|TRBJ2-2
CASSFRGRNTGELFF
>TRBV25-1|TRBJ1-2
CASSALGTGGYTF
>TRBV2|TRBJ1-3
CASSVDRSGNTIYF
>TRBV5-6|TRBJ2-1
CASSSGLAGHNEQFF
>TRBV24-1|TRBJ2-1
CATSVVTSGYNEQFF
>TRBV6-6|TRBJ2-3
CASSPKGGGTSTDTQYF
>TRBV5-1|TRBJ2-2
CASSRNLAGDNTGELFF
>TRBV11-2|TRBJ2-2
CASSLVVTPELFF
>TRBV14|TRBJ1-2
CASSPNRGLSYGYTF
>TRBV5-5|TRBJ2-5
CASSPGTSGGGETQYF
>TRBV4-1|TRBJ1-1
CASSPGQGARGTEAFF
>TRBV28|TRBJ2-3
CASSLPAQGSDTQYF
>TRBV10-1|TRBJ2-1
CASSESGGNSNEQFF
>TRBV3-1/TRBV3-2|TRBJ2-1
CASSQDLVPGNEQFF
>TRBV18|TRBJ2-5
CASSPVGRLSETQYF
>TRBV7-8|TRBJ1-2
CASSKQARENSNYGYTF
>TRBV5-1|TRBJ1-2
CASSQQFMTGVSPYGYTF
>TRBV27|TRBJ1-6
CASSLRGTGIPPLHF
>TRBV30|TRBJ2-3
CAWRPGTAGTDTQYF
>TRBV19|TRBJ2-1
CASSTSSGSSDEQFF
>TRBV6-5|TRBJ2-1
CASSPWTSGNEQFF
>TRBV6-2/TRBV6-3|TRBJ2-5
CASSFPGQGRHQETQYF
>TRBV14|TRBJ1-1
CASRQGTTEAFF
>TRBV6-6|TRBJ1-1
CASSYVSNTEAFF
>TRBV27|TRBJ1-1
CASSLAGRRTEAFF
>TRBV12-3/TRBV12-4|TRBJ2-2
CATREAGELFF
>TRBV4-1|TRBJ1-4
CASSPPDFISLVATNEKLFF
>TRBV11-2|TRBJ1-1
CASSLLWAGGTNTEAFF